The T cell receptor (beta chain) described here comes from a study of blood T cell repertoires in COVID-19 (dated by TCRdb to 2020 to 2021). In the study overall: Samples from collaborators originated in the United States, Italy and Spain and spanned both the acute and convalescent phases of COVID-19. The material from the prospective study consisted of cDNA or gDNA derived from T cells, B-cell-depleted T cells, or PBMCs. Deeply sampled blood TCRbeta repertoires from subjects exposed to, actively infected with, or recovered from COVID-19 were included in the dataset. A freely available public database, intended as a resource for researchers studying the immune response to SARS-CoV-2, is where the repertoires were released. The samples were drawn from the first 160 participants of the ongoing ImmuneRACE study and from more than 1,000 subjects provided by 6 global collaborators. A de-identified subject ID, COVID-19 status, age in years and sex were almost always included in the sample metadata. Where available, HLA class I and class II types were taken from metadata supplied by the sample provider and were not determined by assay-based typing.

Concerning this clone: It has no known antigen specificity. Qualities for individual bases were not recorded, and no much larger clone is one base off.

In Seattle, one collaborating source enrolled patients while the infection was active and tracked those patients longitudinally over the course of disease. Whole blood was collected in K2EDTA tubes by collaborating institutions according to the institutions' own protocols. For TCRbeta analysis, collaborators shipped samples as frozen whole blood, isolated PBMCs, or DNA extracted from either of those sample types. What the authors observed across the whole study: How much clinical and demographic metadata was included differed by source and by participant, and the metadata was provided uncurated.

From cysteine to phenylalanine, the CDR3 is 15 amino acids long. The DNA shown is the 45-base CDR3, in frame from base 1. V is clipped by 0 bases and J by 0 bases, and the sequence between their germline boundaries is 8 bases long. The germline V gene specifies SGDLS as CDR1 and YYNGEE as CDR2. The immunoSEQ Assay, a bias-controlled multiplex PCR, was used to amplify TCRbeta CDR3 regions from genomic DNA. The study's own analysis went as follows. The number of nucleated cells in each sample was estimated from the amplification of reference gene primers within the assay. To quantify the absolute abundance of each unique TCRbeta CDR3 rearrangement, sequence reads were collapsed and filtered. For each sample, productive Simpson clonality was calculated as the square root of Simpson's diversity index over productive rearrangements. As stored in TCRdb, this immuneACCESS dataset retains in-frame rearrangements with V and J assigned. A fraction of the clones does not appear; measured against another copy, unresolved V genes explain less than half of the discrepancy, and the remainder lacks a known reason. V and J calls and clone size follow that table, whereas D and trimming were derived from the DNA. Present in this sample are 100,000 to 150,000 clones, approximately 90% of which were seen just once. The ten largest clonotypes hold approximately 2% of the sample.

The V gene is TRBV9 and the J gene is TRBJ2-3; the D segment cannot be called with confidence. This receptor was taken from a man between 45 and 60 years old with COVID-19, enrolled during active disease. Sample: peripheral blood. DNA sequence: TGTGCCAGCAGCGTAGACGGGTCTAGCACAGATACGCAGTATTTT. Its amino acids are CASSVDGSSTDTQYF.